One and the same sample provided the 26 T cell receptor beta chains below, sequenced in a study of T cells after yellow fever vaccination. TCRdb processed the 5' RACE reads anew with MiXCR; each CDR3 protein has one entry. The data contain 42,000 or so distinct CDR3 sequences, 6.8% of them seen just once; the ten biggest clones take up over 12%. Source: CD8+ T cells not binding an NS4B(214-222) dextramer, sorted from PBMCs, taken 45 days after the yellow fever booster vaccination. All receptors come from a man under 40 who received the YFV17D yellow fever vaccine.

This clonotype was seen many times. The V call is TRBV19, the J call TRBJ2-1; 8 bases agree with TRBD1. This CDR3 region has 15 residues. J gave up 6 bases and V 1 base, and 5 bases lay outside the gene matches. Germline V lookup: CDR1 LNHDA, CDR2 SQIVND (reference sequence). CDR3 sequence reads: CASSIGYGQGNEQFF. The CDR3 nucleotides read TGTGCCAGTAGTATAGGGTACGGACAGGGCAATGAGCAGTTCTTC.

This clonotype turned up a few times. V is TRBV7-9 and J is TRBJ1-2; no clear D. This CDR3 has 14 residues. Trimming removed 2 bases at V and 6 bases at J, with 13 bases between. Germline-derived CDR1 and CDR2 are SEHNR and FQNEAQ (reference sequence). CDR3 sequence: CASSLNPLVNGYTF. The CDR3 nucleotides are TGTGCCAGCAGCTTAAATCCTCTCGTGAATGGCTACACCTTC.

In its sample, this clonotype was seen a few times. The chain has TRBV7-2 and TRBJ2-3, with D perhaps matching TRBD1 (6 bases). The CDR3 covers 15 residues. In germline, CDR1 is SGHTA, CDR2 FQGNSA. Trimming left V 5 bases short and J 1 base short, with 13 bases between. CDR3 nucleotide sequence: TGTGCCAGCAGCGCCAGGGCAGGGGGCACAGATACGCAGTATTTT. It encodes CASSARAGGTDTQYF.

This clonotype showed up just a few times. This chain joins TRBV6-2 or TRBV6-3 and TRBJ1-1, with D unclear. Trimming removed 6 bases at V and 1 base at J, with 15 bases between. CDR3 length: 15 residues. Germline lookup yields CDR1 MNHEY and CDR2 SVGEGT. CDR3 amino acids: CASSTVRHQNTEAFF. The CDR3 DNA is TGTGCCAGCAGCACCGTTCGACACCAGAACACTGAAGCTTTCTTT.

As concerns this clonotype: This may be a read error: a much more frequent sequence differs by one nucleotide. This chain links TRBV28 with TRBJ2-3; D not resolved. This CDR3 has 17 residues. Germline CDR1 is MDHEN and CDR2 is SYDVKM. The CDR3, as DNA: TGTGCCAGCATTTTAGGAATTAGCCTGAATCAGCAGGATACGCAGTATTTT. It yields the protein CASILGISLNQQDTQYF.

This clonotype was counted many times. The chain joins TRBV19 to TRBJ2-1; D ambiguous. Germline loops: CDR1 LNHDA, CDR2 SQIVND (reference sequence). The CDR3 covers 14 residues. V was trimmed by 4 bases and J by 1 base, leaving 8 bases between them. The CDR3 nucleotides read TGTGCCAGTAGTAGAGGCGATTCCTACAATGAGCAGTTCTTC. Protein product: CASSRGDSYNEQFF.

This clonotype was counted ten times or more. The CDR3 sequence: CASSLSLADEQYF. CDR3 DNA sequence: TGTGCCAGCAGTTTAAGCCTAGCGGACGAGCAGTACTTC. V gene TRBV28 combines with J gene TRBJ2-7, with 7 bases fitting TRBD2. The germline V gene encodes CDR1 MDHEN and CDR2 SYDVKM. V was pared by 2 bases and J by 5 bases, with 3 bases of the junction left unmatched. The CDR3 contains 13 residues.

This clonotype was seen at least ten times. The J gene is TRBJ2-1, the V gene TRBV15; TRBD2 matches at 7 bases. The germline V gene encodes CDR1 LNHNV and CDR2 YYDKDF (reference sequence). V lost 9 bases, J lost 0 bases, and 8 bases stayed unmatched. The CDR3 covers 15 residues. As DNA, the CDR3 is TGTGCCACTGTCGAAGGGGAGGGCTCCTACAATGAGCAGTTCTTC. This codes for CATVEGEGSYNEQFF.

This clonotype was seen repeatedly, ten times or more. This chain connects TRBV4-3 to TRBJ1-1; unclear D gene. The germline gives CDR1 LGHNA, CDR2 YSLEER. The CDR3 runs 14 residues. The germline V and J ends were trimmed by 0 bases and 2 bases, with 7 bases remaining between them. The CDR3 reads CASSQDSTNTEAFF. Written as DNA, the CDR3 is TGCGCCAGCAGCCAAGATTCAACTAACACTGAAGCTTTCTTT.

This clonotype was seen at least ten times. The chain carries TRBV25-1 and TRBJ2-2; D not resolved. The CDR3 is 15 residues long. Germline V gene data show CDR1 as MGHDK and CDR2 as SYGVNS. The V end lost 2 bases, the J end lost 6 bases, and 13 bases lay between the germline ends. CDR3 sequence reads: CASSERAGSAGELFF. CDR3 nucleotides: TGTGCCAGCAGTGAAAGGGCAGGTTCGGCCGGGGAGCTGTTTTTT.

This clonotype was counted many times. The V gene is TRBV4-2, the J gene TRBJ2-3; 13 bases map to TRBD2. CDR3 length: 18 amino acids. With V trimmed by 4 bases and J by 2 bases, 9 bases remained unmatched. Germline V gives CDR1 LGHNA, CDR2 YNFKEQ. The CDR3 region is CASSLPGLAGLPTDTQYF. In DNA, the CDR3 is TGTGCCAGCAGCCTGCCGGGACTAGCGGGACTCCCCACAGATACGCAGTATTTT.

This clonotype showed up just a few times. The CDR3 region has the DNA TGTGCCAGCAGCCAGGAAACAGGGTACGGTTATGGCTACACCTTC. It yields the protein CASSQETGYGYGYTF. The chain couples TRBV14 to TRBJ1-2; D perhaps matches TRBD1 (6 bases). Trimming pared 3 bases from V and 5 bases from J, leaving 16 bases between. CDR1 and CDR2 from the germline V gene are SGHDN and FVKESK. The CDR3 runs to 15 residues.

This CDR3 is CCCRGQATAPRLDEQFF. For the CDR3, the DNA is TGCTGTTGCAGGGGCCAGGCTACCGCCCCCAGGTTGGATGAGCAGTTCTTC. The chain employs TRBV20-1 and TRBJ2-1, with D possibly TRBD1 on 6 matching bases. Germline CDR1 reads DFQATT; CDR2 reads SNEGSKA (reference sequence). This CDR3 contains 17 residues.

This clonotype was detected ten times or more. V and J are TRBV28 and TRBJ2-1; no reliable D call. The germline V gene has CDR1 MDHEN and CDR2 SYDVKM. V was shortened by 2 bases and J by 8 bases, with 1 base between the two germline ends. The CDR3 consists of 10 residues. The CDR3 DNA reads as TGTGCCAGCAGTTTACATGAGCAGTTCTTC. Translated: CASSLHEQFF.

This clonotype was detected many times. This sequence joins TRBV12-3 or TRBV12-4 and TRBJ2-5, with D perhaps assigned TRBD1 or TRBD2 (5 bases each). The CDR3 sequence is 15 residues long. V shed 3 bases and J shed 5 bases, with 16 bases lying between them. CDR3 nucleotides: TGTGCCAGCAGTTTCGGGGCGGGCTTGGTTGAGACCCAGTACTTC. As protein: CASSFGAGLVETQYF.

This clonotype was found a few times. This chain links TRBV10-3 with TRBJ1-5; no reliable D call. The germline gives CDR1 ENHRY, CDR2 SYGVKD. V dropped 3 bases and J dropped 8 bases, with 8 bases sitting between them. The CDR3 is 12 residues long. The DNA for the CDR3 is TGTGCCATCAGTGACCCCGGGGAGCCCCAGCATTTT. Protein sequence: CAISDPGEPQHF.

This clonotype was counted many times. The CDR3 sequence: CASSLGGWEQYF. In DNA form, the CDR3 reads TGTGCCAGCAGCTTAGGGGGGTGGGAGCAGTACTTC. The chain combines TRBV7-2 with TRBJ2-7, with D perhaps matching TRBD1 or TRBD2 (5 bases each). V was trimmed by 1 base and J by 7 bases, leaving 8 bases between them. The CDR3 length is 12 residues. The germline V gene encodes CDR1 SGHTA and CDR2 FQGNSA.

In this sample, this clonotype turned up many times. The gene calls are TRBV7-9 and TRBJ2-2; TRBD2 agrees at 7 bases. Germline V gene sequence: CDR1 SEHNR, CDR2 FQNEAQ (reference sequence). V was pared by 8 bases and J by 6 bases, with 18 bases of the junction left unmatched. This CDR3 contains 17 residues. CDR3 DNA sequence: TGTGCCAGCTTTTTCAGCGTCTCGGCGACTAGCCCCGGGGAGCTGTTTTTT. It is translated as CASFFSVSATSPGELFF.

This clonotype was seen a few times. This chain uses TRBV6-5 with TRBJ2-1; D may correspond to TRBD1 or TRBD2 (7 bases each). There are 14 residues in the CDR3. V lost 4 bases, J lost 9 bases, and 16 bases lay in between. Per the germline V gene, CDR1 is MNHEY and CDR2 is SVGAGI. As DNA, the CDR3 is TGTGCCAGCAGTTTACAGGGGACTACAACTGAGCAGTTCTTC. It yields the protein CASSLQGTTTEQFF.

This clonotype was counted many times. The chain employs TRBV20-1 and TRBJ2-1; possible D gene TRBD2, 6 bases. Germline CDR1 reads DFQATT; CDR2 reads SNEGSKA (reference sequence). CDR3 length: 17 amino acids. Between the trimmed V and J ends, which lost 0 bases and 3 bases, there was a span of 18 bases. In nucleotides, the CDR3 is TGCAGTGCTAGAGATAGGGACTCATTTATCTTCTACAATGAGCAGTTCTTC. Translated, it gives CSARDRDSFIFYNEQFF.

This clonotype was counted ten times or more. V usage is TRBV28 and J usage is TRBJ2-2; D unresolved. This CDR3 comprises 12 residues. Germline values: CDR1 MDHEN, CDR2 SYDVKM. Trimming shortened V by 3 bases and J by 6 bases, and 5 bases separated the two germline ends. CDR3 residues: CASSFGPGELFF. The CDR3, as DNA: TGTGCCAGCAGTTTTGGACCCGGGGAGCTGTTTTTT.

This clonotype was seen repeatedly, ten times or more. DNA for the CDR3: TGTGCCAGTAGTATGACAGGGGAGGGCTACGAGCAGTACTTC. Translating gives CASSMTGEGYEQYF. The genes are TRBV19 and TRBJ2-7, with D perhaps TRBD1 (8 bases). With 3 bases removed from V and 3 bases from J, the gap between germline ends came to 12 bases. Germline-derived CDR1 and CDR2 are LNHDA and SQIVND (reference sequence). The CDR3 loop spans 14 amino acids.

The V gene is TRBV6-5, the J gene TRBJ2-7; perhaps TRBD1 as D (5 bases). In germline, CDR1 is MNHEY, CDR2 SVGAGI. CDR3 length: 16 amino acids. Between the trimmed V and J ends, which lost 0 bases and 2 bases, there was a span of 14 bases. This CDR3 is CASSYSALEGAYEQYF. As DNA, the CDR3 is TGTGCCAGCAGTTACTCGGCCTTGGAAGGGGCCTACGAGCAGTACTTC.

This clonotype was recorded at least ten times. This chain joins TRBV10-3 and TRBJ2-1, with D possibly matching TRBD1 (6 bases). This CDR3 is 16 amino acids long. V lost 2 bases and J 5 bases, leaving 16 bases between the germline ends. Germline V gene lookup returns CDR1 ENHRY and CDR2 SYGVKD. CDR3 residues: CAISETGLPTHNEQFF. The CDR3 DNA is TGTGCCATCAGTGAGACAGGGCTGCCTACCCACAATGAGCAGTTCTTC.

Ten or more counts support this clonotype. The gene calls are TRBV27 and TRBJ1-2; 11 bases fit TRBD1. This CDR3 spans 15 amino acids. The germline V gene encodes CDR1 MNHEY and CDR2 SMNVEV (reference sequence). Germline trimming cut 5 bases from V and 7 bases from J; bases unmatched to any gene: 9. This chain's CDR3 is CASSPGGDRGTGYTF. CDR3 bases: TGTGCCAGCAGTCCCGGGGGGGACAGGGGGACTGGCTACACCTTC.

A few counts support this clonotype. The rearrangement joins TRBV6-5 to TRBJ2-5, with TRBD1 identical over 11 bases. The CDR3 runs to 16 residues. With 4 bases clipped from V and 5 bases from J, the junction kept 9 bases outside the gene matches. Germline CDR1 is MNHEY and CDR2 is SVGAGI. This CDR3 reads CASSFAGTGGGETQYF. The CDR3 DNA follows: TGTGCCAGCAGTTTTGCCGGGACAGGGGGGGGGGAGACCCAGTACTTC.